These 3 T cell receptor beta chains were sequenced from one sample in a study of blood T cells in healthy people across ages. Sample-barcoded 5' priming and a J-beta primer mix drove a second PCR of roughly 7 to 11 cycles. TCRdb reprocessed the 5' RACE reads via MiXCR and lists one record per CDR3 protein. The data show 850,000 or so distinct CDR3 sequences, with 29% seen just once and about 18% held by the top ten. The material sequenced was blood. These receptors all come from a woman aged 80 or over in good health.

This clonotype was found many times. J is TRBJ2-3 and V is TRBV6-1; 14 bases map to TRBD2. The junction had 9 bases not matched to a gene; V was cut back by 11 bases and J by 5 bases. Germline CDR1 and CDR2: MNHNS and SASEGT. This CDR3 region has 15 residues. In DNA, the CDR3 is TGTGCCTCCACAGGACTAGCGGGGGGTAGAGATACGCAGTATTTT. Its protein is CASTGLAGGRDTQYF.

In its sample, this clonotype was seen many times. The chain links TRBV12-3 or TRBV12-4 to TRBJ2-5, with 9 bases matching TRBD2. V shed 2 bases, J shed 1 base, and the junction held 2 bases outside the gene matches. This CDR3 is built from 15 residues. The CDR3 spells CASSLLAGFQETQYF. The CDR3 DNA sequence: TGTGCCAGCAGTTTACTAGCGGGGTTCCAAGAGACCCAGTACTTC.

This clonotype showed up many times. The V call is TRBV6-2 or TRBV6-3, the J call TRBJ1-1; D call uncertain. Germline lookup yields CDR1 MNHEY and CDR2 SVGEGT. V dropped 2 bases and J dropped 5 bases, with 15 bases sitting between them. The CDR3 sequence is 15 residues long. CDR3 residues: CASSYSDLGETEAFF. DNA for the CDR3: TGTGCCAGCAGTTACAGCGACCTAGGAGAGACTGAAGCTTTCTTT.